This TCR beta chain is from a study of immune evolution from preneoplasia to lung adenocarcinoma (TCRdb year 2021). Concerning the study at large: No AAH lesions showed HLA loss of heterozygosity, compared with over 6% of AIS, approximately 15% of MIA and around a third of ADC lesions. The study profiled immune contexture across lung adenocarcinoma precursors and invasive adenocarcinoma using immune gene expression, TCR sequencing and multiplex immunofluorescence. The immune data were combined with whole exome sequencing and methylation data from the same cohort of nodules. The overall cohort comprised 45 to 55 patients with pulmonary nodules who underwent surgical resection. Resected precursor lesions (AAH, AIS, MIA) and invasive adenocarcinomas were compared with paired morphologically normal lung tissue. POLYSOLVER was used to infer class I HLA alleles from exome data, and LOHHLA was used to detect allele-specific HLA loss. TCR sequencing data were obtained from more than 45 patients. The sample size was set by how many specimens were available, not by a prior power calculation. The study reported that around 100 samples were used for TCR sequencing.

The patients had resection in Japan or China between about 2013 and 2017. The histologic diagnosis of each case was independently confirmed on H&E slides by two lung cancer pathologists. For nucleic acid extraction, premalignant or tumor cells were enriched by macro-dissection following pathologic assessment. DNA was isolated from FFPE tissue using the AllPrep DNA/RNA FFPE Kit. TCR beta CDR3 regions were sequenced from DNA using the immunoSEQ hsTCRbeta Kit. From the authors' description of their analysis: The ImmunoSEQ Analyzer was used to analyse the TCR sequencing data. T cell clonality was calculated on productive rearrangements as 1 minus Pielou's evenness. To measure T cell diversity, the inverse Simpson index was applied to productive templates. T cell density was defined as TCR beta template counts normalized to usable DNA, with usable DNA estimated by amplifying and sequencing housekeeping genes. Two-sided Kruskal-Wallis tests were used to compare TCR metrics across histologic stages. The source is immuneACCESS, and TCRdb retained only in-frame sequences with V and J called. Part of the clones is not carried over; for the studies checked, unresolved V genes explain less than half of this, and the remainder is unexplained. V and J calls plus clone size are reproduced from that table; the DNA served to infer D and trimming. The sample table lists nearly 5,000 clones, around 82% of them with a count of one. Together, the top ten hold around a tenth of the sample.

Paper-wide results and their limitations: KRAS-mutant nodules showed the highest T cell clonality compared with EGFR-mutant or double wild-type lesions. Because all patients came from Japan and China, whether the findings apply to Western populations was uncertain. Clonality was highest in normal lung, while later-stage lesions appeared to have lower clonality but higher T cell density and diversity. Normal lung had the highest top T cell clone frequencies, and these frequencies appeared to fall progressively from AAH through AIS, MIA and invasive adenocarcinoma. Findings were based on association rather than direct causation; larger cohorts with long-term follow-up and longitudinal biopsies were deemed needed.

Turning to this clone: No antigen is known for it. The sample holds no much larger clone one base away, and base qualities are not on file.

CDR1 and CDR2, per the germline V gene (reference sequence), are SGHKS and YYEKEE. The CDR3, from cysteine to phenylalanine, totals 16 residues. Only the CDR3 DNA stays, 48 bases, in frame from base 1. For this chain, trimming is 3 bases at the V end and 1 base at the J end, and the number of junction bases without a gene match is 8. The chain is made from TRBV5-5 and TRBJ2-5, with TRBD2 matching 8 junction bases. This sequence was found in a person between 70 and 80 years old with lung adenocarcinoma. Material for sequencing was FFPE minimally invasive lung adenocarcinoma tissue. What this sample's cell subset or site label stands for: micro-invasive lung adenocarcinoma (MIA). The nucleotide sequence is TGTGCCAGCAGCTACCGGGTAGCGGGGCTCCAAGAGACCCAGTACTTC. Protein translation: CASSYRVAGLQETQYF. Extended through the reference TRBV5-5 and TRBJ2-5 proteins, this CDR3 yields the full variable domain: DAGVTQSPTHLIKTRGQQVTLRCSPISGHKSVSWYQQVLGQGPQFIFQYYEKEERGRGNFPDRFSARQFPNYSSELNVNALLLGDSALYLCASSYRVAGLQETQYFGPGTRLLVL.